This T cell receptor (beta chain) was found in a study of CD8 T cells in Susac syndrome. Overall study context: Patients with Susac syndrome were therapy-naive, treated with corticosteroids, or treated with intravenous immunoglobulin alone when blood was collected.

V lost 3 bases and J 0 bases, leaving 15 bases between the germline ends. The CDR3 is made up of 15 amino acids. CDR1 and CDR2 (germline): SQVTM, ANQGSEA. Random hexamers were used to reverse transcribe 0.5 to 1 ug of RNA. Amplification of the TCR beta CDR3 was carried out by immunoSEQ multiplex PCR, which spanned a total of 54 Vbeta and 13 Jbeta segments. Via MiXCR, TCRdb re-called the immunoSEQ multiplex PCR reads, giving one row per CDR3 protein. Of approximately 74,000 distinct CDR3 sequences detected, roughly 94% appear once; the ten largest clones hold around 0.94%. Concerning this clonotype itself: The antigen is not known.

Study-level results: Clonal expansion involving Susac CD8+ cells peaked in TEMRA cells and active patients.

Isolation of CD8+ and CD4+ T cells was performed negatively, whereas enrichment of TEMRA cells was done by FACS. The sample was CD8+ T cells from PBMCs. This TCR was sampled from a human donor with Susac syndrome. The chain recombines TRBV29-1 with TRBJ2-7; possible D gene TRBD1, 5 bases. The CDR3 is CSVERPGLNSYEQYF. CDR3 coding DNA: TGCAGCGTTGAGCGGCCAGGGCTCAACTCCTACGAGCAGTACTTC.